The 6 T cell receptor beta chains in this list originate from one sample, sequenced in a study of shared clonotypes between healthy human individuals. Clones were sequenced by immunoSEQ multiplex PCR, and TCRdb holds only the in-frame ones, with some missing. The profile shows about 660,000 clones, about 74% of them singletons. The sample taken for sequencing was memory CD4+ T cells sorted from blood. Specified subset: CD45RA-negative fraction. The receptors shown here come from a woman in her twenties or thirties in good health.

Regarding this clone: Possible read error: a much larger clone is one base away. This specimen includes other DNA sequences encoding the same CDR3. This chain connects TRBV7-2 to TRBJ2-5; weak D call: TRBD1 (5 bases). Trimming pared 1 base from V and 2 bases from J, leaving 5 bases between. CDR1 is SGHTA, CDR2 FQGNSA, per germline. The CDR3 contains 13 residues. CDR3 DNA: TGTGCCAGCAGCTTAGGACAGCAAGAGACCCAGTACTTC. This encodes CASSLGQQETQYF.

The V gene is TRBV18, the J gene TRBJ2-2; no clear D. Germline values: CDR1 KGHSH, CDR2 LQKENI. The length of the CDR3 is 13 residues. The V and J ends lost 6 bases and 6 bases respectively, with 11 bases between them. CDR3 sequence reads: CASSPTWAGELFF. In DNA, the CDR3 is TGTGCCAGCTCCCCTACCTGGGCCGGGGAGCTGTTTTTT.

To note about this clone: The same CDR3 also results from other DNA sequences found in this sample. CDR3 in DNA: TGTGCCAGCAGCTTGGGGAGCGGGAGCACAGATACGCAGTATTTT. This translates into CASSLGSGSTDTQYF. The chain links TRBV5-4 to TRBJ2-3; D might be TRBD2 (6 bases). This CDR3 is 15 amino acids long. Germline V CDR1 and CDR2: SGHNT, YYREEE (reference sequence). V was shortened by 0 bases and J by 0 bases, with 8 bases between the two germline ends.

The chain combines TRBV11-1 with TRBJ2-1; D not resolved. CDR1 is SGHAT, CDR2 FQDESV, per germline (reference sequence). V was clipped by 2 bases and J by 7 bases, with 3 bases between them. The CDR3 runs to 11 residues. The CDR3 DNA is TGTGCCAGCAGCTTACAAAATGAGCAGTTCTTC. This codes for CASSLQNEQFF. The full variable domain, rest sourced from reference TRBV11-1 and TRBJ2-1, is EAEVAQSPRYKITEKSQAVAFWCDPISGHATLYWYRQILGQGPELLVQFQDESVVDDSQLPKDRFSAERLKGVDSTLKIQPAELGDSAMYLCASSLQNEQFFGPGTRLTVL.

This clone was observed a handful of times. The chain combines TRBV21-1 with TRBJ2-3; the table names TRBD2, a call not compared with the DNA. TRBV21-1 has pseudogene status. This CDR3 spans 16 amino acids. The CDR3 DNA reads as TGTGCCAGCAGCATCCCGGGACTAGTAAGGGGGCATACGCAGTATTTT. It specifies CASSIPGLVRGHTQYF.

The chain employs TRBV4-1 and TRBJ1-5; D gene uncertain. Germline V gene lookup returns CDR1 MGHRA and CDR2 YSYEKL. The V end was cut by 4 bases, the J end by 5 bases, with 12 bases between. The CDR3 runs to 14 residues. Here the CDR3 DNA reads TGCGCCAGCAGCCGGCGGGCGGAGGATCAGCCCCAGCATTTT. The encoded protein is CASSRRAEDQPQHF.